The 2 T cell receptor beta chains in this list originate from one sample, sequenced in a study of T cells in localized non-small cell lung cancer. Clones were sequenced by immunoSEQ multiplex PCR, and TCRdb holds only the in-frame ones, with some missing. The table has approximately 1,500 clones, less than 30% seen once; the top ten hold roughly 35%. The source was normal lung tissue next to the tumor, collected before any cancer treatment. The receptors derive from a man aged 35 to 70 with stage III lung adenocarcinoma.

The chain recombines TRBV5-1 with TRBJ2-5; 7 bases are shared with TRBD1. In germline, CDR1 is SGHRS, CDR2 YFSETQ. With 4 bases clipped from V and 4 bases from J, the junction kept 7 bases outside the gene matches. The CDR3 consists of 14 residues. In DNA form, the CDR3 reads TGCGCCAGCAGCCCTCGACAGGGACCAGAGACCCAGTACTTC. Its protein is CASSPRQGPETQYF.

The chain employs TRBV29-1 and TRBJ2-3; 11 nucleotides match TRBD2. CDR1 is SQVTM, CDR2 ANQGSEA, per germline. The J segment lost 8 bases and the V segment lost 7 bases, leaving 14 bases of the junction unmatched. The CDR3 contains 15 residues. CDR3 sequence (DNA): TGCAGCGGGGGAGAGACTAGCGGGATAGGCGGTACGCAGTATTTT. Its translation: CSGGETSGIGGTQYF.